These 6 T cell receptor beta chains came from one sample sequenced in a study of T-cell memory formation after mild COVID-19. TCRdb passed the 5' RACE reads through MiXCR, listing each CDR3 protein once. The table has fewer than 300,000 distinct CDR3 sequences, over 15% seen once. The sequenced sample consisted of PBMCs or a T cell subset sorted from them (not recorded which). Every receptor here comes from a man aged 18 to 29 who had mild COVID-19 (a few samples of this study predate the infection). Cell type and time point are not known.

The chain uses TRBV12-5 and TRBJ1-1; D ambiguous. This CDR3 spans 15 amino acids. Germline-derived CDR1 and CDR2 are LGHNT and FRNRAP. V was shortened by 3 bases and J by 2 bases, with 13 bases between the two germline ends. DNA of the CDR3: TGTGCTAGTGGTTTAGACCCCCCTCTTAACACTGAAGCTTTCTTT. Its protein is CASGLDPPLNTEAFF.

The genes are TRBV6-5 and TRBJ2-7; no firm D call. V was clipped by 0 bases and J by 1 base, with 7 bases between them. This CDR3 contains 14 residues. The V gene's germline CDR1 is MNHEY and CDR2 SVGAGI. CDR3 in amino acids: CASSYSEESYEQYV. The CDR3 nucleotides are TGTGCCAGCAGTTACTCAGAGGAATCCTACGAGCAGTACGTC.

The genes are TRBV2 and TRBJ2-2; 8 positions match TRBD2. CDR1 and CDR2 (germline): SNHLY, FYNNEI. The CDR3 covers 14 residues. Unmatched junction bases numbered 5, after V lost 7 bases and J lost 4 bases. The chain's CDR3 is CASTPSGGTGELFF. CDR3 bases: TGTGCCAGCACACCCAGCGGGGGCACCGGGGAGCTGTTTTTT.

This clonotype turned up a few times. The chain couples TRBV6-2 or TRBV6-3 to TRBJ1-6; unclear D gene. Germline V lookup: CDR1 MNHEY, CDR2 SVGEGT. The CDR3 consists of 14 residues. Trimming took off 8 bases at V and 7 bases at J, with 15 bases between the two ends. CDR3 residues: CASGSIPVNSPLHF. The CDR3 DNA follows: TGTGCCAGCGGGTCGATCCCGGTGAATTCACCCCTCCACTTT.

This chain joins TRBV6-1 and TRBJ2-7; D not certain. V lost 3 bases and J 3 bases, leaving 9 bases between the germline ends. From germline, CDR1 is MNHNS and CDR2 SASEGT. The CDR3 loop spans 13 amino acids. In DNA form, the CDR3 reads TGTGCCAGCAGTGATCCAGGCGACTACGAGCAGTACGTC. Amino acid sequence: CASSDPGDYEQYV.

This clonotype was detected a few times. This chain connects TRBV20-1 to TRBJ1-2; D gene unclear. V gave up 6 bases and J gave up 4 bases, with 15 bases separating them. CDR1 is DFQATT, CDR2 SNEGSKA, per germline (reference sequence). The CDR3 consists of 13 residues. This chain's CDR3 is CSAPNGNGYGYTF. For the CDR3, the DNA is TGCAGTGCCCCGAACGGGAACGGCTATGGCTACACCTTC.